This TCR beta chain was retrieved from a study of blood T cell repertoires in COVID-19. In the study's own analysis: Estimates of nucleated cell counts were drawn from the amplification of reference gene primers. Here immunoSEQ multiplex PCR was the method, and the copy in TCRdb shows in-frame clones only, minus some. That table gives V, J and clone size, and the DNA gave D and trimming. The table has roughly 180,000 clones, more than 80% seen once. The CDR3 runs 15 residues. Germline V gives CDR1 KGHSH, CDR2 LQKENI. V trimming: 2 bases; J trimming: 8 bases; junction bases outside the gene matches: 6.

The sequence came from a woman in her sixties or seventies with acute or convalescent COVID-19. The chain combines TRBV18 with TRBJ1-2; 12 bases are a match to TRBD1. The sample comprised peripheral blood. The CDR3: CASSPGGQGATGYTF. The CDR3, as DNA: TGTGCCAGCTCACCAGGGGGACAGGGGGCGACAGGCTACACCTTC.